This TCR beta chain was recovered during a study of blood T cell repertoires in COVID-19. At the level of the study: The samples span acute and convalescent COVID-19 from the United States, Italy and Spain. Sample material is recorded as cDNA or gDNA derived from T cells, B-cell-depleted T cells, or PBMCs.

The CDR3 has 17 residues. The germline CDR1 and CDR2 sequences are SGHNT and YYREEE (reference sequence). V lost 4 bases and J lost 3; bases outside the gene matches: 9. As processed by the authors: Reference gene primer amplification yielded estimated nucleated cell counts. TCRdb's copy holds only in-frame clones and misses some; the assay was immunoSEQ multiplex PCR. That table is the source of V, J and clone size, and D and trimming were worked out from the DNA. Among 250,000 to 300,000 clones listed, roughly 85% were seen once. The sample comprised peripheral blood. The TCR originated in a woman aged 70-85 years with acute or convalescent COVID-19. The chain uses TRBV5-4 and TRBJ1-3; 11 positions match TRBD1. CDR3 residues: CASSAGTGGFRGNTIYF. CDR3 DNA: TGTGCCAGCAGCGCCGGGACAGGGGGTTTTCGTGGAAACACCATATATTTT.